The clone carrying this T cell receptor beta chain was seen only a few times. Its specificity is not known. CDR1 and CDR2 from the germline V gene are SGHTA and FQGNSA. J lost 4 bases, V lost 4 bases, and 0 bases had no gene match. The CDR3 totals 13 residues. TCRdb independently ran MiXCR on the RACE reads; one entry per CDR3 protein. Among 60,000 or so distinct CDR3 sequences listed, around 10% were seen once. The sample is drawn from a study of human T cells and chemical hapten exposure. Study details: Doses of diphenylcyclopropenone went to the patients' scalps weekly throughout the approximately 25-week study. General study results and limits: Expanded TCRs were compared with controls, and the expanded TCRs formed significantly more large CDR3 similarity clusters. No alteration of TCRs above 1 in 1000 frequency was seen with DPC sensitization.

The sample's time point: pre-sensitization, week 0. The treatment was: therapeutic diphenylcyclopropenone sensitization with weekly scalp DPC. Alopecia patients deemed DPC-suitable, aged 18 to 70, excluding pregnancy. The specimen was whole blood, collected in connection with sensitization to the hapten diphenylcyclopropenone (DPC). V usage is TRBV7-2 and J usage is TRBJ2-5, with 10 bases that match TRBD1. This TCR was sampled from a man aged 40-50 years with alopecia areata. Some clones in this sample may be carry-over from other donors' samples. CDR3 protein: CASSWDRGETQYF. For the CDR3, the DNA is TGTGCCAGCAGCTGGGACAGGGGAGAGACCCAGTACTTC.